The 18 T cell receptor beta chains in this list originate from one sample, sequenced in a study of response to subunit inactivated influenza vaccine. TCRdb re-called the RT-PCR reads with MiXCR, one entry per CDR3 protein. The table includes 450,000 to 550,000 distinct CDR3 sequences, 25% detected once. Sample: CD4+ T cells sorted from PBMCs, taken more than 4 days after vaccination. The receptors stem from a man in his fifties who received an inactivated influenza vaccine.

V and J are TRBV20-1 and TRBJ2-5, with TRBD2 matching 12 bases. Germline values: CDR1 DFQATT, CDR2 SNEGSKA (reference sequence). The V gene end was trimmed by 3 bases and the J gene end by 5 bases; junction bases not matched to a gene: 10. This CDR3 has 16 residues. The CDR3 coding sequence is TGCAGTGCTAGCAAAAAAACCGGGACTAGCGGGGAGACCCAGTACTTC. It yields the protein CSASKKTGTSGETQYF.

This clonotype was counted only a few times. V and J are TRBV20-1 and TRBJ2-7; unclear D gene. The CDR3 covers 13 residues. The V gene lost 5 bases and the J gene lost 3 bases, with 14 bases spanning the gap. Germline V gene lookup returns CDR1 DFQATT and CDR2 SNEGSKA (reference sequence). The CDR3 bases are TGCAGTGCTGCTACCCGGCCGGGCTACGAGCAGTACTTC. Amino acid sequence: CSAATRPGYEQYF.

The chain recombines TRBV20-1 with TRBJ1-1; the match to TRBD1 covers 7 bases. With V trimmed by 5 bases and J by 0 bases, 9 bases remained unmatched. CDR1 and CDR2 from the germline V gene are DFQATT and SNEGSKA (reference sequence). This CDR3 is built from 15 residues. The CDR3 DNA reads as TGCAGTGCTCCCCGAACTACAGGGGTGAACACTGAAGCTTTCTTT. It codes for CSAPRTTGVNTEAFF.

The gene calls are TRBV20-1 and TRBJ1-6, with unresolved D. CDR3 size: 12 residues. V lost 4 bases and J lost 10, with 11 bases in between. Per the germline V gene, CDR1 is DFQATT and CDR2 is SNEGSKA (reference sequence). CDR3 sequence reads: CSANTVNSPLHF. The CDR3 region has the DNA TGCAGTGCTAATACGGTTAACTCACCCCTCCACTTT.

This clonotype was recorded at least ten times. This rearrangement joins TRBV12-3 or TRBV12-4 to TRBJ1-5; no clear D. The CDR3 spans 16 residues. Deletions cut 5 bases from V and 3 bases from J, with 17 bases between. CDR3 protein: CASSPGIGRNNQPQHF. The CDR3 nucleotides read TGTGCCAGCAGTCCCGGGATAGGGCGTAACAATCAGCCCCAGCATTTT.

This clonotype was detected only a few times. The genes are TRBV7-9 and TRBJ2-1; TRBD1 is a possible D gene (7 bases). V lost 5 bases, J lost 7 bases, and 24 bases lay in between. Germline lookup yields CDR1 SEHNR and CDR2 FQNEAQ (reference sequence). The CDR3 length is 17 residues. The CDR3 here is CASSAGTVKFPWNEQFF. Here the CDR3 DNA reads TGTGCCAGCAGCGCGGGGACAGTGAAGTTCCCGTGGAATGAGCAGTTCTTC.

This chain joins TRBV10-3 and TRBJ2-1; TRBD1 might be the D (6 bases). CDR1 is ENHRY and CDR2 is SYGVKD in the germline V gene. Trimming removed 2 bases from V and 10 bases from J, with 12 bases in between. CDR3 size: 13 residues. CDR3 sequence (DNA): TGTGCCATCAGTGAGACAGGGACGAACGAGCAGTTCTTC. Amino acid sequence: CAISETGTNEQFF.

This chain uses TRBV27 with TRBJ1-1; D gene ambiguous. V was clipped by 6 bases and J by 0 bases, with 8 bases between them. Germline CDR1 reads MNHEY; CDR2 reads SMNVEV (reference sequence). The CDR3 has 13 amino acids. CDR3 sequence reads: CASRGTMNTEAFF. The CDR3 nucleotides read TGTGCCAGCAGGGGAACAATGAACACTGAAGCTTTCTTT.

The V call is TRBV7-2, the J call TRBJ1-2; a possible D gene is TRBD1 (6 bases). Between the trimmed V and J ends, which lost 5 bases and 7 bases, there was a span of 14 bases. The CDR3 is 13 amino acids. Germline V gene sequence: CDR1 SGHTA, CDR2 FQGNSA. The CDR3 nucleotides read TGTGCCAGCAGCCTCGACAGGATCGGTGGCTACACCTTC. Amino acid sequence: CASSLDRIGGYTF. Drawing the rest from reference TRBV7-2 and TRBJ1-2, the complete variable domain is GAGVSQSPSNKVTEKGKDVELRCDPISGHTALYWYRQSLGQGLEFLIYFQGNSAPDKSGLPSDRFSAERTGGSVSTLTIQRTQQEDSAVYLCASSLDRIGGYTFGSGTRLTVV.

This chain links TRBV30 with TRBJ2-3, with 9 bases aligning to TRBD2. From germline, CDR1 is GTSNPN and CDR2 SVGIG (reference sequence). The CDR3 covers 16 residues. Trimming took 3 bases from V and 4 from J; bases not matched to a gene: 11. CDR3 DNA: TGTGCCTGGAGCGGCCGAACGAGCGGGAGGTCAGATACGCAGTATTTT. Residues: CAWSGRTSGRSDTQYF.

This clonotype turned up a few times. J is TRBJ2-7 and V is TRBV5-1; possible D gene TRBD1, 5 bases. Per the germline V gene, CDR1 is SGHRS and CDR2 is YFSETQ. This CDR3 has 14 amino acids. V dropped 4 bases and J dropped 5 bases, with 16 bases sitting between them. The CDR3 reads CASSLGSAGNEQYF. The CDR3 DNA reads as TGCGCCAGCAGCCTGGGTTCCGCAGGGAACGAGCAGTACTTC.

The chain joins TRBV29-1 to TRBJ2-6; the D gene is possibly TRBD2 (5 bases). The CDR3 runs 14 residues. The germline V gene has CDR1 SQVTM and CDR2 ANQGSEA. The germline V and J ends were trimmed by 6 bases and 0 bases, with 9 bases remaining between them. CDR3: CSVGKSSGANVLTF. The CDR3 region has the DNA TGCAGCGTCGGGAAAAGCTCTGGGGCCAACGTCCTGACTTTC.

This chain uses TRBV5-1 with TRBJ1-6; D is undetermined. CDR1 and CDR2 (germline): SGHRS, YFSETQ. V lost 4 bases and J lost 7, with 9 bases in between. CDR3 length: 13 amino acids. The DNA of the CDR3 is TGCGCCAGCAGCCTCGAATGGAATTCACCCCTCCACTTT. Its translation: CASSLEWNSPLHF.

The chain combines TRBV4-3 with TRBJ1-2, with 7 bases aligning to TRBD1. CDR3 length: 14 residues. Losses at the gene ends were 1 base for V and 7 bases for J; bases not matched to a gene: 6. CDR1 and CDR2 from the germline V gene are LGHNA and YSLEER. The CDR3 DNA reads TGCGCCAGCAGCCAAGCCCCAGGGGGACTTGGCTACACCTTC. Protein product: CASSQAPGGLGYTF.

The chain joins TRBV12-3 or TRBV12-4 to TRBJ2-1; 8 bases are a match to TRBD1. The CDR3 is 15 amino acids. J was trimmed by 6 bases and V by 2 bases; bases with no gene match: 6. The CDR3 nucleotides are TGTGCCAGCAGTTTAAGTCAGGGGGCGCTCAATGAGCAGTTCTTC. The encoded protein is CASSLSQGALNEQFF.

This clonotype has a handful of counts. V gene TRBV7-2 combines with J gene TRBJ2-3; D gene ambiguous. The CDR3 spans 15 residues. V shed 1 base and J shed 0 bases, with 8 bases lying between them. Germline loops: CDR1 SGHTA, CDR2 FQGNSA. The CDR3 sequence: CASSLGLISTDTQYF. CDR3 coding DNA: TGTGCCAGCAGCTTAGGGCTAATTAGCACAGATACGCAGTATTTT.

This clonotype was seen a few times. CDR3 region: CASSVEPQTSTYEQYF. The DNA of the CDR3 is TGTGCCAGCAGCGTAGAACCCCAGACCTCAACTTACGAGCAGTACTTC. V gene TRBV9 combines with J gene TRBJ2-7; D unclear. Between the trimmed V and J ends, which lost 0 bases and 4 bases, there was a span of 17 bases. Germline V gene sequence: CDR1 SGDLS, CDR2 YYNGEE. The CDR3 contains 16 residues. Looking up the rest from reference TRBV9 and TRBJ2-7 gives the full variable domain: DSGVTQTPKHLITATGQRVTLRCSPRSGDLSVYWYQQSLDQGLQFLIQYYNGEERAKGNILERFSAQQFPDLHSELNLSSLELGDSALYFCASSVEPQTSTYEQYFGPGTRLTVT.

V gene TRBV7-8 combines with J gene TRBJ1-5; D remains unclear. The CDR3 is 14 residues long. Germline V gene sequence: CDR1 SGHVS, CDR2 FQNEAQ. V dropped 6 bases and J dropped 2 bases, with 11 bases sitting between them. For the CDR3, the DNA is TGTGCCAGCAGTCCTATCGGGGGCAATCAGCCCCAGCATTTT. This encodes CASSPIGGNQPQHF. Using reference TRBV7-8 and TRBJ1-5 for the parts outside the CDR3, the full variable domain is GAGVSQSPRYKVAKRGQDVALRCDPISGHVSLFWYQQALGQGPEFLTYFQNEAQLDKSGLPSDRFFAERPEGSVSTLKIQRTQQEDSAVYLCASSPIGGNQPQHFGDGTRLSIL.